These T cell receptor beta chains were read from a single sample in a study of cytotoxic CD8 clonotypes in ibrutinib-treated CLL. The data were produced by immunoSEQ multiplex PCR, yet TCRdb's version contains in-frame clones alone and is incomplete. Counted here are more than 6,500 clones, over 60% occurring once; the ten biggest clones make up 26%. Material: PBMCs, obtained before ibrutinib treatment. The receptors shown here come from a human donor with chronic lymphocytic leukemia. Each CDR3 is given with its conserved first and last residue. A D gene is named only where the DNA matches it firmly. Only some rows state a clone size, as once, few, many or a class for expanded clones.

-	TRBV5-1	TRBJ2-2	TRBD1	CASSSDRVSTGELFF	TGCGCCAGCAGCTCCGACAGGGTGTCCACCGGGGAGCTGTTTTTT
-	TRBV5-4	TRBJ2-7	TRBD2	CASSPRGGGRSYEQYF	TGTGCCAGCAGCCCCCGGGGGGGCGGGAGGTCCTACGAGCAGTACTTC
once	TRBV6-5	TRBJ2-7	-	CASSYSPRVSSYEQYF	TGTGCCAGCAGTTACTCCCCCAGGGTCAGCTCCTACGAGCAGTACTTC
few	TRBV2	TRBJ1-5	-	CASSYNRAGQPQHF	TGTGCCAGCAGTTACAACAGGGCCGGTCAGCCCCAGCATTTT
-	TRBV7-9	TRBJ2-7	-	CASSRPTSYEQYF	TGTGCCAGCAGCCGCCCTACTAGCTACGAGCAGTACTTC
-	TRBV5-6	TRBJ1-2	-	CASSLTYGYTF	TGTGCCAGCAGCTTGACCTATGGCTACACCTTC
-	TRBV28	TRBJ2-1	-	CASSSSAGLANNEQFF	TGTGCCAGCAGCTCCTCCGCGGGGCTAGCGAACAATGAGCAGTTCTTC
-	TRBV19	TRBJ1-2	-	CASSIDDSYYGYTF	TGTGCCAGTAGTATAGATGACAGTTACTATGGCTACACCTTC
-	TRBV10-2	TRBJ1-1	-	CASRDSAGTEAFF	TGCGCCAGCAGAGACAGCGCTGGAACTGAAGCTTTCTTT
-	TRBV27	TRBJ2-5	TRBD2	CATGTGGRETQYF	TGTGCCACCGGGACGGGGGGTAGAGAGACCCAGTACTTC
-	TRBV29-1	TRBJ1-2	-	CSTGGTLEGYTF	TGCAGCACTGGAGGGACACTCGAAGGCTACACCTTC
few	TRBV4-1	TRBJ2-7	-	CASSQERFGLSSYEQYF	TGCGCCAGCAGCCAAGAACGGTTCGGACTCAGCTCCTACGAGCAGTACTTC
-	TRBV5-1	TRBJ2-6	-	CASSYRTAGANVLTF	TGCGCCAGCAGCTACCGGACAGCTGGGGCCAACGTCCTGACTTTC
-	TRBV18	TRBJ1-2	TRBD1	CASSDTGGTRGYTF	TGTGCCAGCTCAGACACAGGGGGGACCCGTGGCTACACCTTC
-	TRBV30	TRBJ1-4	TRBD1	CAWTRQGGEKLFF	TGTGCCTGGACGCGACAGGGTGGGGAAAAACTGTTTTTT
-	TRBV12-2	TRBJ2-1	-	CASRLALCIGPKKQFF	TGTGCAAGTCGCTTAGCGCTGTGTATTGGACCAAAAAAGCAGTTCTTC
-	TRBV21-1	TRBJ1-5	-	CASSKEGSNQPQHF	TGTGCCAGCAGCAAAGAGGGTAGCAATCAGCCCCAGCATTTT
-	TRBV4-1	TRBJ2-1	TRBD2	CASTLSSSGYNEQFF	TGCGCCAGCACCTTAAGTTCTAGCGGATACAATGAGCAGTTCTTC
-	TRBV5-4	TRBJ2-5	-	CASSLAGRPGGTQYF	TGTGCCAGCAGCTTGGCGGGGCGCCCGGGTGGGACCCAGTACTTC
few	TRBV19	TRBJ1-3	-	CASSILVGPGNTIYF	TGTGCCAGTAGTATATTGGTGGGCCCTGGAAACACCATATATTTT
few	TRBV5-1	TRBJ1-4	-	CASRKDATGGKLFF	TGCGCCAGCAGAAAAGACGCCACTGGCGGAAAACTGTTTTTT
once	TRBV5-1	TRBJ2-2	TRBD2	CASSLALAGGTGELFF	TGCGCCAGCAGCTTGGCATTGGCGGGGGGGACCGGGGAGCTGTTTTTT
-	TRBV7-8	TRBJ1-3	-	CASSPPRWQGLRSGNTIYF	TGTGCCAGCAGCCCCCCGCGGTGGCAGGGGCTTAGATCTGGAAACACCATATATTTT
-	TRBV5-1	TRBJ2-7	-	CASSQSHALYEQYF	TGCGCCAGCAGCCAGTCCCATGCCCTCTACGAGCAGTACTTC
-	TRBV19	TRBJ2-1	-	CASKKQETNNNEQFF	TGTGCCAGTAAAAAACAGGAGACCAACAACAATGAGCAGTTCTTC
-	TRBV5-1	TRBJ2-3	-	CASSLGSVTDTQYF	TGCGCCAGCAGCTTGGGCTCAGTCACAGATACGCAGTATTTT
-	TRBV30	TRBJ2-5	-	CAWSVPNLETQYF	TGTGCCTGGAGTGTACCGAATCTGGAGACCCAGTACTTC
-	TRBV27	TRBJ1-2	-	CASSLSSQSGYGYTF	TGTGCCAGCAGTTTGTCTAGTCAGTCCGGCTATGGCTACACCTTC
-	TRBV5-1	TRBJ2-5	-	CASSLSQSEGTQYF	TGCGCCAGCAGCTTGTCCCAATCGGAGGGGACCCAGTACTTC
-	TRBV5-1	TRBJ1-1	TRBD1	CASRYTGTDNTEAFF	TGCGCCAGCAGATACACCGGGACAGACAACACTGAAGCTTTCTTT
-	TRBV19	TRBJ2-7	-	CASRGRPSYEQYF	TGTGCCAGTAGGGGAAGACCCTCCTACGAGCAGTACTTC
-	TRBV5-6	TRBJ1-2	-	CASSLAGVIGYTF	TGTGCCAGCAGCTTGGCCGGGGTGATTGGCTACACCTTC
-	TRBV4-2	TRBJ2-2	-	CASSHTEFGELFF	TGTGCCAGCAGCCATACAGAGTTCGGGGAGCTGTTTTTT
-	TRBV7-6	TRBJ2-7	TRBD1	CASSLGNPGTGAYEQYF	TGTGCCAGCAGCTTAGGAAACCCCGGGACAGGGGCCTACGAGCAGTACTTC
-	TRBV6-5	TRBJ2-3	-	CASSIQGQSTDTQYF	TGTGCCAGCAGTATACAGGGCCAAAGCACAGATACGCAGTATTTT
once	TRBV19	TRBJ2-1	-	CASSNRDSGEQFF	TGTGCCAGTAGTAACCGCGACTCGGGTGAGCAGTTCTTC
-	TRBV5-1	TRBJ2-7	-	CASSLYPFDEQYF	TGCGCCAGCAGCTTGTATCCTTTCGACGAGCAGTACTTC
few	TRBV7-3	TRBJ1-1	-	CASSRQPGLEAFF	TGTGCCAGCAGCCGACAACCAGGTCTTGAAGCTTTCTTT
-	TRBV27	TRBJ1-6	TRBD1	CASSRTGPSPLHF	TGTGCCAGCAGTCGGACAGGGCCCTCACCCCTCCACTTT
-	TRBV29-1	TRBJ2-5	TRBD2	CSVRLAGAVETQYF	TGCAGCGTTCGCCTAGCGGGAGCGGTAGAGACCCAGTACTTC
-	TRBV14	TRBJ2-3	-	CASSQTGTSSSTDTQYF	TGTGCCAGCAGCCAAACCGGGACGAGTTCTAGCACAGATACGCAGTATTTT
few	TRBV6-1	TRBJ1-1	-	CASSIQEANTEAFF	TGTGCCAGCAGTATACAGGAGGCGAACACTGAAGCTTTCTTT
-	TRBV19	TRBJ2-5	-	CASSPTSSTGTQYF	TGTGCCAGTAGTCCGACTAGTTCGACTGGGACCCAGTACTTC
-	TRBV11-2	TRBJ1-3	-	CASSPGGVRGNTIYF	TGTGCCAGCAGCCCGGGGGGGGTGCGCGGAAACACCATATATTTT
-	TRBV5-1	TRBJ2-3	TRBD2	CASAALLAGDYTQYF	TGCGCCAGCGCCGCCTTACTAGCGGGAGACTATACGCAGTATTTT